This T cell receptor (beta chain) was sequenced during a study of siplizumab effects on memory and regulatory T cells. This clone was seen more than once but under ten times. Its target is unknown. The germline V and J ends were trimmed by 1 base and 0 bases, with 19 bases remaining between them. The germline gives CDR1 SGHAT, CDR2 FQDESV (reference sequence). The CDR3 is 18 amino acids. Study-wide results and limits: The apparent diversity of naive T cells exceeded that of memory cells, and naive T cells seemed to make a major contribution to the alloresponse.

Per sample, 100,000 or so TCR templates underwent assay. Assay: immunoSEQ multiplex PCR; the TCRdb copy retains only in-frame clones and omits some. The repertoire holds approximately 48,000 clones, with about 93% as singletons. The V call is TRBV11-1, the J call TRBJ2-7; the D gene is possibly TRBD1 (6 bases). The sequence was collected from a human donor in good health. Sequenced material: CD8+ T cells sorted from blood. CDR3 in amino acids: CASSLDFLGTTSSYEQYF. CDR3 DNA: TGTGCCAGCAGCTTAGACTTCCTGGGGACAACCTCCTCCTACGAGCAGTACTTC.